This entry lists 20 T cell receptor beta chains sequenced from one sample in a study of a mutant IDH1 vaccine in newly diagnosed glioma. Time point: week 35, safety follow-up. The vaccine gave 300 ug of a 20-mer mutant IDH1 peptide subcutaneously per dose. These receptors are not linked to any known antigen. The protocol was immunoSEQ multiplex PCR, while the TCRdb copy is restricted to in-frame clones and leaves out a portion. The sample shows about 56,000 clones, roughly 90% of them seen only once. The sample here was PBMCs, taken from a glioma patient whose treatment included an IDH1 peptide vaccine. The receptors shown here come from a man between 35 and 55 years old with glioma.

The V call is TRBV5-6, the J call TRBJ2-2; weak D call: TRBD1 (6 bases). The CDR3 consists of 13 residues. V shed 2 bases and J shed 6 bases, with 8 bases lying between them. CDR1 and CDR2 from the germline V gene are SGHDT and YYEEEE. The CDR3 reads CASSFKGAGELFF. In DNA, the CDR3 is TGTGCCAGCAGCTTTAAGGGGGCCGGGGAGCTGTTTTTT.

The chain combines TRBV9 with TRBJ1-3; 7 bases are a match to TRBD1. Germline V CDR1 and CDR2: SGDLS, YYNGEE. V trimming: 3 bases; J trimming: 1 base; junction bases outside the gene matches: 7. The CDR3 is made up of 16 amino acids. CDR3 region: CASSDRQGPSGNTIYF. The CDR3, as DNA: TGTGCCAGCAGCGACCGACAGGGACCTTCTGGAAACACCATATATTTT.

The chain employs TRBV13 and TRBJ2-4; the D is unclear. V was cut by 5 bases and J by 3 bases, with 20 bases left in between. The CDR3 is made up of 17 amino acids. CDR1 is PRHDT and CDR2 is FYEKMQ in the germline V gene (reference sequence). The CDR3 protein is CASSDLGVQRDKNIQYF. The CDR3 DNA reads as TGTGCCAGCAGCGATCTTGGGGTTCAAAGGGACAAAAACATTCAGTACTTC.

This rearrangement joins TRBV6-5 to TRBJ1-4; D may be TRBD1 (6 bases). The CDR3 covers 16 residues. Germline lookup yields CDR1 MNHEY and CDR2 SVGAGI. The germline V and J ends were trimmed by 4 bases and 0 bases, with 12 bases remaining between them. CDR3 amino acids: CASSLQTGATNEKLFF. CDR3 DNA sequence: TGTGCCAGCAGTTTACAGACAGGTGCAACTAATGAAAAACTGTTTTTT.

In this sample, this clone turned up a few times. This chain joins TRBV5-1 and TRBJ2-1; 7 bases align to TRBD1. The V and J ends lost 5 bases and 0 bases, in that order; junction bases with no gene match: 5. Germline V gives CDR1 SGHRS, CDR2 YFSETQ. The CDR3 sequence is 15 residues long. CDR3 sequence reads: CASSRDSSSYNEQFF. CDR3 DNA: TGCGCCAGCAGTAGGGACAGCAGCTCCTACAATGAGCAGTTCTTC.

This clone was counted a few times. J is TRBJ2-1 and V is TRBV6-6; D possibly uses TRBD1 or TRBD2 (6 bases each). The CDR3 sequence is 14 residues long. Germline CDR1 is MNHNY and CDR2 is SVGAGI (reference sequence). V was pared by 0 bases and J by 7 bases, with 10 bases between. The CDR3 protein is CASSYSGGGNEQFF. In DNA, the CDR3 is TGTGCCAGCAGTTACTCGGGGGGCGGGAATGAGCAGTTCTTC.

This clone was counted only a few times. The J gene is TRBJ1-1, the V gene TRBV20-1; a weak D match, TRBD1 (5 bases). This CDR3 comprises 10 residues. The germline V gene has CDR1 DFQATT and CDR2 SNEGSKA (reference sequence). The germline V and J ends were trimmed by 4 bases and 11 bases, with 11 bases remaining between them. The CDR3 loop is CSATREGAFF. CDR3 bases: TGCAGTGCTACCAGGGAGGGGGCTTTCTTT.

Comments on this clone: At one end the junction does not follow the germline gene, possibly because of a read error. This chain uses TRBV7-7 with TRBJ2-1; 12 positions match TRBD2. Germline V lookup: CDR1 SSHAT, CDR2 FNYEAQ (reference sequence). CDR3 length: 15 amino acids. The CDR3 is CASSLVLAGGGEQFF. Written as DNA, the CDR3 is TGTGCTAGCAGCTTAGTGCTAGCGGGAGGGGGTGAGCAGTTCTTC.

There are a few counts of this clone. The chain uses TRBV27 and TRBJ2-6; no definite D call. Germline loops: CDR1 MNHEY, CDR2 SMNVEV (reference sequence). Trimming cost V 4 bases and J 4 bases, with 5 bases left between them. The CDR3 sequence is 13 residues long. The CDR3 nucleotides read TGTGCCAGCAGTTCTATGGGGGCCAACGTCCTGACTTTC. Translation: CASSSMGANVLTF.

The genes are TRBV11-2 and TRBJ2-7; D is possibly TRBD1 (5 bases). Germline assignment: CDR1 SGHAT and CDR2 FQNNGV. V gave up 4 bases and J gave up 6 bases, with 13 bases separating them. The CDR3 is 13 amino acids. The CDR3 bases are TGTGCCAGCAGCTCCGAACCCCAGGGCGAGCAGTACTTC. This gives the protein CASSSEPQGEQYF.

In its sample, this clone was seen once. This rearrangement joins TRBV11-3 to TRBJ2-3; TRBD1 is a possible D gene (6 bases). CDR3 length equals 13 residues. Trimming shortened V by 6 bases and J by 6 bases, and 13 bases separated the two germline ends. Germline CDR1 is SGHNT and CDR2 is YENEEA. The CDR3 protein is CASSYRVVDTQYF. CDR3 nucleotide sequence: TGTGCCAGCAGTTACAGGGTTGTGGATACGCAGTATTTT.

This sequence joins TRBV9 and TRBJ1-2; D unclear. The CDR3 extends over 13 amino acids. CDR1 SGDLS and CDR2 YYNGEE come from the germline V gene. V dropped 0 bases and J dropped 4 bases, with 7 bases sitting between them. CDR3 amino acids: CASSVGNSYGYTF. The CDR3 DNA sequence: TGTGCCAGCAGCGTAGGTAACAGCTATGGCTACACCTTC.

CDR3 in DNA: TGTGCCAGCAGCTTACAACGGGACGGGTGGAAGACCCAGTACTTC. It yields the protein CASSLQRDGWKTQYF. The V call is TRBV7-2, the J call TRBJ2-5, with D perhaps matching TRBD1 or TRBD2 (5 bases each). CDR3 size: 15 residues. Germline CDR1 is SGHTA and CDR2 is FQGNSA. V was cut by 2 bases and J by 6 bases, with 16 bases left in between. The full variable domain, its missing parts supplied by reference TRBV7-2 and TRBJ2-5, is GAGVSQSPSNKVTEKGKDVELRCDPISGHTALYWYRQSLGQGLEFLIYFQGNSAPDKSGLPSDRFSAERTGGSVSTLTIQRTQQEDSAVYLCASSLQRDGWKTQYFGPGTRLLVL.

The J gene is TRBJ1-1, the V gene TRBV7-6; 7 positions match TRBD1. Trimming removed 1 base from V and 4 bases from J; junction bases left unmatched: 6. Germline loops: CDR1 SGHVS, CDR2 FNYEAQ. The CDR3 runs to 15 residues. Written as DNA, the CDR3 is TGTGCCAGCAGCTTAGTGGACAGGATGGGCACTGAAGCTTTCTTT. Protein sequence: CASSLVDRMGTEAFF. Together with reference TRBV7-6 and TRBJ1-1, the CDR3 gives the full variable domain: GAGVSQSPRYKVTKRGQDVALRCDPISGHVSLYWYRQALGQGPEFLTYFNYEAQQDKSGLPNDRFSAERPEGSISTLTIQRTEQRDSAMYRCASSLVDRMGTEAFFGQGTRLTVV.

The genes are TRBV5-6 and TRBJ1-1; 7 bases line up with TRBD1. This CDR3 contains 16 residues. Germline CDR1 is SGHDT and CDR2 is YYEEEE. V lost 2 bases and J lost 0; bases outside the gene matches: 7. The CDR3 DNA reads TGTGCCAGCAGCTTACCGGGACAGCCGATGAACACTGAAGCTTTCTTT. Its protein is CASSLPGQPMNTEAFF.

The chain joins TRBV19 to TRBJ2-7; 9 nucleotides align to TRBD2. J gave up 3 bases and V 5 bases, and 8 bases lay outside the gene matches. Germline V gives CDR1 LNHDA, CDR2 SQIVND (reference sequence). The CDR3 is 15 residues long. For the CDR3, the DNA is TGTGCCAGTAGTGCACCCGGGACTAGCTTCTACGAGCAGTACTTC. This encodes CASSAPGTSFYEQYF. Based on the CDR3 plus reference TRBV19 and TRBJ2-7, the full variable domain is DGGITQSPKYLFRKEGQNVTLSCEQNLNHDAMYWYRQDPGQGLRLIYYSQIVNDFQKGDIAEGYSVSREKKESFPLTVTSAQKNPTAFYLCASSAPGTSFYEQYFGPGTRLTVT.

This chain uses TRBV9 with TRBJ2-1; D possibly corresponds to TRBD2 (6 bases). CDR1 is SGDLS and CDR2 is YYNGEE in the germline V gene. V was cut by 1 base and J by 4 bases, with 9 bases left in between. CDR3 length: 14 amino acids. DNA for the CDR3: TGTGCCAGCAGCGTACATAGCGGATACAATGAGCAGTTCTTC. This gives the protein CASSVHSGYNEQFF.

The chain links TRBV2 to TRBJ2-7; TRBD1 aligns across 8 bases. The V gene end was trimmed by 4 bases and the J gene end by 5 bases; junction bases not matched to a gene: 4. Germline lookup yields CDR1 SNHLY and CDR2 FYNNEI. This CDR3 has 13 residues. This chain's CDR3 is CASSVDRGNEQYF. CDR3 DNA: TGTGCCAGCAGTGTAGACAGGGGCAACGAGCAGTACTTC.

The chain recombines TRBV18 with TRBJ1-3; D may be TRBD1 (6 bases). V gave up 6 bases and J gave up 0 bases, with 21 bases separating them. Per germline, CDR1 KGHSH and CDR2 LQKENI. The CDR3 sequence is 18 residues long. The CDR3 is CASSEGHPTVTSGNTIYF. The DNA for the CDR3 is TGTGCCAGCTCCGAGGGACACCCAACAGTAACCTCTGGAAACACCATATATTTT.

The chain carries TRBV18 and TRBJ1-1, with 11 bases that match TRBD1. J gave up 5 bases and V 7 bases, and 9 bases lay outside the gene matches. Germline lookup yields CDR1 KGHSH and CDR2 LQKENI. The CDR3 sequence is 15 residues long. The CDR3 is CASLGGQGARTEAFF. The DNA of the CDR3 is TGTGCCAGCTTGGGCGGACAGGGGGCGAGGACTGAAGCTTTCTTT.